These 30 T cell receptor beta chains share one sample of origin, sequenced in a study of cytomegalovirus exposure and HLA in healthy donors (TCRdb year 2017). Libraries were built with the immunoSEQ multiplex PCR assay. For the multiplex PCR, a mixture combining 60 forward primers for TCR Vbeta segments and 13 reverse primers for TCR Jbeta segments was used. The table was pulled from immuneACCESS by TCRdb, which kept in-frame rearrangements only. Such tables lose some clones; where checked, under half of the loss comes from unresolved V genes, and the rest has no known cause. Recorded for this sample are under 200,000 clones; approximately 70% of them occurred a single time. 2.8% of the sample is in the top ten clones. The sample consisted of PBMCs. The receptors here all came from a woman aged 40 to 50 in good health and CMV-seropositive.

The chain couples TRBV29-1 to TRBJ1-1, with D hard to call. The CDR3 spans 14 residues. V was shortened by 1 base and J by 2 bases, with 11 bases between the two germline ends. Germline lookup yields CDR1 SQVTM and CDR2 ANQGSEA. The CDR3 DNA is TGCAGCGTTGAAGTAAGAGGATCTAACACTGAAGCTTTCTTT. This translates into CSVEVRGSNTEAFF. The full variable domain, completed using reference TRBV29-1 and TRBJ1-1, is SAVISQKPSRDICQRGTSLTIQCQVDSQVTMMFWYRQQPGQSLTLIATANQGSEATYESGFVIDKFPISRPNLTFSTLTVSNMSPEDSSIYLCSVEVRGSNTEAFFGQGTRLTVV.

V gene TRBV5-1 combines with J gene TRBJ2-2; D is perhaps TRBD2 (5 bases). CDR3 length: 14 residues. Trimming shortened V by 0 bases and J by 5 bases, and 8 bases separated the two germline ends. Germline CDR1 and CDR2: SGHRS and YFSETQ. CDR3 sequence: CASSLEAETGELFF. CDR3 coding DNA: TGCGCCAGCAGCTTGGAAGCGGAGACCGGGGAGCTGTTTTTT. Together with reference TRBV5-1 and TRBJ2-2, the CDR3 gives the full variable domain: KAGVTQTPRYLIKTRGQQVTLSCSPISGHRSVSWYQQTPGQGLQFLFEYFSETQRNKGNFPGRFSGRQFSNSRSEMNVSTLELGDSALYLCASSLEAETGELFFGEGSRLTVL.

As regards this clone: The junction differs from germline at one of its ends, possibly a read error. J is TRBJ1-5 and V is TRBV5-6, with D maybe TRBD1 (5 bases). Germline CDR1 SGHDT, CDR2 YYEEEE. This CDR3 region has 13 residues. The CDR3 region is CASSFGGSQPQNF. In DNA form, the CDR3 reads TGTGCCAGCAGCTTCGGGGGGTCGCAGCCCCAGAATTTT.

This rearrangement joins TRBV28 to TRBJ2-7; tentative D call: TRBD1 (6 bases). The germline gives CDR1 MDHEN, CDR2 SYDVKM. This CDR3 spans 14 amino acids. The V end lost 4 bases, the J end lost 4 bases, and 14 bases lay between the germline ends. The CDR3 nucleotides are TGTGCCAGCAGTTCCGTCTTAACAGGGTACGAGCAGTACTTC. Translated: CASSSVLTGYEQYF.

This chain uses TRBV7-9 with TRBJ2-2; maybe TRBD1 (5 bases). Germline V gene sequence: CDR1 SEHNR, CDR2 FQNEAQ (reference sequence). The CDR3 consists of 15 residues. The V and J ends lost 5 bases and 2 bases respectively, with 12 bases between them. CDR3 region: CASSAVGENTGELFF. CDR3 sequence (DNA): TGTGCCAGCAGCGCCGTAGGGGAAAACACCGGGGAGCTGTTTTTT.

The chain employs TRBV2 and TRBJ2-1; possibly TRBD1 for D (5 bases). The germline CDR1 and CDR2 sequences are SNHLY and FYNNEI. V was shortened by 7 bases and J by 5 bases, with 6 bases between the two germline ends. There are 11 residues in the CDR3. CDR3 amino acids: CASTGNNEQFF. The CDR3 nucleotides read TGTGCCAGCACAGGGAACAATGAGCAGTTCTTC.

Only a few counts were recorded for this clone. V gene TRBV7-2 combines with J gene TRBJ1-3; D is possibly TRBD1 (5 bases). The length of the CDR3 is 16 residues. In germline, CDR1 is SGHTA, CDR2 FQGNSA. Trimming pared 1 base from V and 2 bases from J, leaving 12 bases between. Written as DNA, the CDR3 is TGTGCCAGCAGCTTAGACCCAGGGCAGACTGGAAACACCATATATTTT. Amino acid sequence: CASSLDPGQTGNTIYF.

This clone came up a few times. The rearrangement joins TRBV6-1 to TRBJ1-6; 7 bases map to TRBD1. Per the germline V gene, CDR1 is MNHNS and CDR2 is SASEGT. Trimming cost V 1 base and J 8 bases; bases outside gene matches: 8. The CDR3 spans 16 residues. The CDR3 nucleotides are TGTGCCAGCAGTGAAGGAGGGGGCAGGGGTTATTCACCCCTCCACTTT. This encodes CASSEGGGRGYSPLHF.

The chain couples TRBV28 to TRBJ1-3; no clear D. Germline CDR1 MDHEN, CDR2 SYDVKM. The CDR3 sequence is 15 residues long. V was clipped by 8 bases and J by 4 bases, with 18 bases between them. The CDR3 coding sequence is TGTGCCAGCTCTGGTGGGGAGTCGGTCGGAAACACCATATATTTT. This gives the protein CASSGGESVGNTIYF.

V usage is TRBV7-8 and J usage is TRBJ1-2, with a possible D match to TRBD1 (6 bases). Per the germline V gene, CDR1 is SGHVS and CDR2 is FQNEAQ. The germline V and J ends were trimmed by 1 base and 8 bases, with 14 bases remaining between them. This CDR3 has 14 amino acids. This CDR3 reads CASSLESRGWGYTF. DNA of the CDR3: TGTGCCAGCAGCTTAGAATCCAGGGGCTGGGGCTACACCTTC. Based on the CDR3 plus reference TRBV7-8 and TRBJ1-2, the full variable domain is GAGVSQSPRYKVAKRGQDVALRCDPISGHVSLFWYQQALGQGPEFLTYFQNEAQLDKSGLPSDRFFAERPEGSVSTLKIQRTQQEDSAVYLCASSLESRGWGYTFGSGTRLTVV.

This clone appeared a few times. This CDR3 is CASRDRNTEAFF. The CDR3 DNA reads TGTGCCAGCAGAGACAGGAACACTGAAGCTTTCTTT. The chain has TRBV6-5 and TRBJ1-1, with D possibly TRBD1 on 5 matching bases. CDR3 length: 12 amino acids. Germline CDR1 MNHEY, CDR2 SVGAGI. Trimming shortened V by 6 bases and J by 1 base, and 6 bases separated the two germline ends.

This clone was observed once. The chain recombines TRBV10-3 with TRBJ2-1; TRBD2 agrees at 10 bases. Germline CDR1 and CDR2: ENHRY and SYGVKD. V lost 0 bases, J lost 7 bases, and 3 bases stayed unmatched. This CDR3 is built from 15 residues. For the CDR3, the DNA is TGTGCCATCAGTGAGTCAACTAGCGGGGCTAATGAGCAGTTCTTC. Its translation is CAISESTSGANEQFF.

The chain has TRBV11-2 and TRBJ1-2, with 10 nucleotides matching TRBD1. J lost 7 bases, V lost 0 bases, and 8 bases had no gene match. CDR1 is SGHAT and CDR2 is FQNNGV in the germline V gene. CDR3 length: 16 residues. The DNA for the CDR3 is TGTGCCAGCAGCTTAGAAGGGACAGGGGATACCGCTGGCTACACCTTC. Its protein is CASSLEGTGDTAGYTF. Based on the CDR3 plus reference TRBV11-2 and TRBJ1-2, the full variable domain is EAGVAQSPRYKIIEKRQSVAFWCNPISGHATLYWYQQILGQGPKLLIQFQNNGVVDDSQLPKDRFSAERLKGVDSTLKIQPAKLEDSAVYLCASSLEGTGDTAGYTFGSGTRLTVV.

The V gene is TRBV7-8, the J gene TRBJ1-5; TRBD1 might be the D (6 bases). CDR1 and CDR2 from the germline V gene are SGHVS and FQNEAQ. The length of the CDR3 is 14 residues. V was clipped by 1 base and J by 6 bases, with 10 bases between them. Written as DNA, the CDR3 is TGTGCCAGCAGCTTAGTACAGGGCATTCAGCCCCAGCATTTT. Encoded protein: CASSLVQGIQPQHF.

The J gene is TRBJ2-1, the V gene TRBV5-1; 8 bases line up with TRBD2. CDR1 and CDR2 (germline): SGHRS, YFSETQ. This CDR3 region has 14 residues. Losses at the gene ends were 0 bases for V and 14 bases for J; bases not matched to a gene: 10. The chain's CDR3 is CASSLEDSGTREFF. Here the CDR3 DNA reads TGCGCCAGCAGCTTGGAAGATAGCGGGACGAGGGAGTTCTTC.

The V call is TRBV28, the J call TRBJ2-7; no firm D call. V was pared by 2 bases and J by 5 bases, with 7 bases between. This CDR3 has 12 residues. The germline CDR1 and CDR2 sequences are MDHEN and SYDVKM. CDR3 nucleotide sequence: TGTGCCAGCAGTTTAAGCCCCGACGAGCAGTACTTC. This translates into CASSLSPDEQYF.

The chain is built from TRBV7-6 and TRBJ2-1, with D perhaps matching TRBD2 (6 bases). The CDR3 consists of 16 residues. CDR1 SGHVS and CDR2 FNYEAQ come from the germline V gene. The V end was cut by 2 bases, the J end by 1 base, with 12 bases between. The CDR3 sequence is CASSLPSSVSYNEQFF. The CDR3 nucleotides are TGTGCCAGCAGCTTACCTTCTAGCGTTTCCTACAATGAGCAGTTCTTC.

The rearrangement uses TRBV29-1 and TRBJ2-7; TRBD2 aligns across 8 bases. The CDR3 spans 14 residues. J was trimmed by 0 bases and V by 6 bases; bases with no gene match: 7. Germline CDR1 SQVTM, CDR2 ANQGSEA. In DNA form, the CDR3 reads TGCAGCGTCAATAGCGGGGTGAACTCCTACGAGCAGTACTTC. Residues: CSVNSGVNSYEQYF.

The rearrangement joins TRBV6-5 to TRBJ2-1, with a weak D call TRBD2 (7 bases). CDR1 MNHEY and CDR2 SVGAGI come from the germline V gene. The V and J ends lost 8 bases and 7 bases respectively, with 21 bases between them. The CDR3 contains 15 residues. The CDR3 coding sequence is TGTGCCAGCTCGAAAGGGGGGGTTGAGAGTAATGAGCAGTTCTTC. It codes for CASSKGGVESNEQFF.

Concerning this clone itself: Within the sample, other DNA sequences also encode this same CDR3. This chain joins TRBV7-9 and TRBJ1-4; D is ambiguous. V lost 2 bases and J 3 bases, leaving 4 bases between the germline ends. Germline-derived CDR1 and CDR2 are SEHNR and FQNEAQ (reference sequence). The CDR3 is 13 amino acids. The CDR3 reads CASSLTANEKLFF. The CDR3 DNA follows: TGTGCCAGCAGCTTAACTGCTAATGAAAAACTGTTTTTT.

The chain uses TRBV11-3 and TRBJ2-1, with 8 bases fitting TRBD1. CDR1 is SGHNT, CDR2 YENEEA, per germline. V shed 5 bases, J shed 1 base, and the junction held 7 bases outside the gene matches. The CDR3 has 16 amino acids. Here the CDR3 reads CASSPAGTGSYNEQFF. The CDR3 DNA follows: TGTGCCAGCAGCCCAGCCGGGACAGGTTCCTACAATGAGCAGTTCTTC.

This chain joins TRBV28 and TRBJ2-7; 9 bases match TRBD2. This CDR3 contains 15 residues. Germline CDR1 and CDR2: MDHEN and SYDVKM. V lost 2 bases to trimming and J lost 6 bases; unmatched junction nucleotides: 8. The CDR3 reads CASSLGGRANPEQYF. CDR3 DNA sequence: TGTGCCAGCAGTTTAGGCGGGAGGGCCAATCCCGAGCAGTACTTC.

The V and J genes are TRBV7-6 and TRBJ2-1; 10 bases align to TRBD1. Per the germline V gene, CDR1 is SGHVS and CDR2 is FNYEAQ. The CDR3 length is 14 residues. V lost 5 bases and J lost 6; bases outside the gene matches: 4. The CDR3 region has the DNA TGTGCCAGCAGCGAGGGACAGGGGTTCAATGAGCAGTTCTTC. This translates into CASSEGQGFNEQFF.

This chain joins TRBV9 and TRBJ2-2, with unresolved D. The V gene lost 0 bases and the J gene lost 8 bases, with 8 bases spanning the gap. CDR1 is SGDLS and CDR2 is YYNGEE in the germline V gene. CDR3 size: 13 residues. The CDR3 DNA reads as TGTGCCAGCAGCGTAGCGGAGCGTGGGGAGCTGTTTTTT. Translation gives CASSVAERGELFF.

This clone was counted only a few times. CDR3 nucleotide sequence: TGTGCCAGCAATCAGGGGATTCAGCCCCAGCATTTT. Protein: CASNQGIQPQHF. V usage is TRBV25-1 and J usage is TRBJ1-5; TRBD1 might be the D (6 bases). Trimming left V 7 bases short and J 6 bases short, with 10 bases between. This CDR3 comprises 12 residues. CDR1 and CDR2 from the germline V gene are MGHDK and SYGVNS.

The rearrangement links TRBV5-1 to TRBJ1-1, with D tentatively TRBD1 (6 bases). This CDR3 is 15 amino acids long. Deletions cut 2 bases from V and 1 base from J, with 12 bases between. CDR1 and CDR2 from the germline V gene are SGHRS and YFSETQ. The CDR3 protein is CASSFLTGRNTEAFF. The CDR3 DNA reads TGCGCCAGCAGCTTTTTGACAGGCCGGAACACTGAAGCTTTCTTT.

The CDR3 DNA follows: TGTGCCAGCAGCTTAGACCCGACAGTTTACAATGAGCAGTTCTTC. Encoded protein: CASSLDPTVYNEQFF. This chain links TRBV13 with TRBJ2-1; a weak D match, TRBD1 (5 bases). Looked up from germline, CDR1 is PRHDT and CDR2 is FYEKMQ (reference sequence). Trimming pared 1 base from V and 4 bases from J, leaving 11 bases between. The CDR3 is 15 residues long.

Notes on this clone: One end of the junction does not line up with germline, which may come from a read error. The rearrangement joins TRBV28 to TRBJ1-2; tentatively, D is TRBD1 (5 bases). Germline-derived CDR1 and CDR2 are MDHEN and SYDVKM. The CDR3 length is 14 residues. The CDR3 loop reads CASSGAAFNYGYPF. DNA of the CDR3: TGTGCCAGCAGTGGGGCAGCCTTTAACTATGGCTACCCCTTC.

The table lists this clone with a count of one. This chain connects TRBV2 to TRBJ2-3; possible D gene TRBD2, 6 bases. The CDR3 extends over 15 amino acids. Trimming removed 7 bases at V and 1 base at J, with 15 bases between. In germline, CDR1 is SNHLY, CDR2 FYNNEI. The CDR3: CASIGGGVGTDTQYF. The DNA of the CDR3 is TGTGCCAGCATTGGCGGCGGGGTCGGCACAGATACGCAGTATTTT.

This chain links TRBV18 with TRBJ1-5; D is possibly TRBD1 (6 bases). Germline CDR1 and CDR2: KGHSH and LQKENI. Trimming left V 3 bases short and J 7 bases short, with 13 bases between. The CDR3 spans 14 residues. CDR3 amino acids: CASSPPGERQPQHF. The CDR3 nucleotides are TGTGCCAGCTCACCTCCAGGGGAAAGGCAGCCCCAGCATTTT.